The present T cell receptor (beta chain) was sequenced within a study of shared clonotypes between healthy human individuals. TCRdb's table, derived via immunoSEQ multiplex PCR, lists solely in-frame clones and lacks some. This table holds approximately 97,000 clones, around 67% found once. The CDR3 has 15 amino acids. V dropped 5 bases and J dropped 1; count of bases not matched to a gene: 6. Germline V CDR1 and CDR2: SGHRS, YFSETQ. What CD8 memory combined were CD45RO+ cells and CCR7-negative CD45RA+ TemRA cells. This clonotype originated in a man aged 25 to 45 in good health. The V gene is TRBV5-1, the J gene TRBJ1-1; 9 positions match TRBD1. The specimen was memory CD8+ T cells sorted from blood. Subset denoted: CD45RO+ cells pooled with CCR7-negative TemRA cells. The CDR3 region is CASRPDRGWNTEAFF. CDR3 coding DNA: TGCGCCAGCAGACCCGACAGGGGGTGGAACACTGAAGCTTTCTTT.